Here is one T cell receptor beta chain with its context. The target antigen is unknown. A junction boundary mismatches the germline segment, possibly from a read error. The data stem from a study of cytomegalovirus exposure and HLA in healthy donors. The length of the CDR3 is 18 residues. Germline-derived CDR1 and CDR2 are SEHNR and FQNEAQ (reference sequence). Study outcomes and limitations: An analysis was carried out later, and it reportedly showed fewer N-insertions in an Asian-associated ancestry cluster than the approximately 670-donor mean.

Primers for the PCR totalled 60 Vbeta and 13 Jbeta. Sequenced by immunoSEQ multiplex PCR; TCRdb stores in-frame clones only, minus some. The sample contains 150,000 to 200,000 clones, 65% to 85% of which appear only once. The rearrangement joins TRBV7-9 to TRBJ1-1, with 8 bases identical to TRBD1. The receptor comes from a woman aged 50 to 60 in good health and CMV-seropositive. Sequencing input: PBMCs. The CDR3 sequence: CSSSRRRQGSGMNTEAFF. The CDR3 DNA reads as TGTTCCAGCAGCCGAAGACGACAGGGGTCTGGGATGAACACTGAAGCTTTCTTT. Full variable domain (outside the CDR3, taken from reference TRBV7-9 and TRBJ1-1): DTGVSQNPRHKITKRGQNVTFRCDPISEHNRLYWYRQTLGQGPEFLTYFQNEAQLEKSRLLSDRFSAERPKGSFSTLEIQRTEQGDSAMYLCSSSRRRQGSGMNTEAFFGQGTRLTVV.